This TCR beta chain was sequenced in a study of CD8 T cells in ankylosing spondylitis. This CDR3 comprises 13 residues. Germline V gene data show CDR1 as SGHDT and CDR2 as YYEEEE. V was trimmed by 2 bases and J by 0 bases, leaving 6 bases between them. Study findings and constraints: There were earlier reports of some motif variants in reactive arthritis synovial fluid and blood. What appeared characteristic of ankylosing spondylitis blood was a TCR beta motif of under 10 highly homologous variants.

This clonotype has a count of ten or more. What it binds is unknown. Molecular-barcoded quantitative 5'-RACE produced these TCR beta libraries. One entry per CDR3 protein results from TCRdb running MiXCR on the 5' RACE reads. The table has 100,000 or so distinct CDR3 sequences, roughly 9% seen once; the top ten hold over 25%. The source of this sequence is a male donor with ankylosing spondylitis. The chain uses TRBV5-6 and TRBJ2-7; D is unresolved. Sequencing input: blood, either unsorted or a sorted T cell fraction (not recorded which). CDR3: CASSFWDSYEQYF. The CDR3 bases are TGTGCCAGCAGCTTCTGGGACTCCTACGAGCAGTACTTC.